The sequence of this TCR beta chain was determined in a study of T cell responses to AZD1222 COVID-19 vaccine. Study outcomes and limitations: A mostly white British donor set with more females was recruited, and clonal diversity was possibly underestimated. Only five to seven AZD1222 recipients tested seropositive at baseline. CD4 TCRs covered the whole spike, strongest at regions 160-218 and 743-854.

TCRdb's table, derived via immunoSEQ multiplex PCR, lists solely in-frame clones and lacks some. The sample contains 150,000 to 200,000 clones, 85% to 95% of which appear only once. Looked up from germline, CDR1 is MNHNS and CDR2 is SASEGT. The CDR3 is 15 residues long. V was pared by 3 bases and J by 9 bases, with 6 bases of the junction left unmatched. On this clone: Antigen specificity is unknown.

The chain is built from TRBV6-1 and TRBJ1-6; 9 positions agree with TRBD1. The sample in question was peripheral blood, obtained on day 0 of AZD1222 vaccination. The receptor's source is an adult in good health. CDR3 nucleotide sequence: TGTGCCAGCAGTGAGCAGACAGGGGGAACTTCACCCCTCCACTTT. This encodes CASSEQTGGTSPLHF.